The 3 T cell receptor beta chains in this list originate from one sample, sequenced in a study of T cell repertoires in aging, cancer and after chemotherapy. Peripheral blood genomic DNA, not sorted cells or RNA, was the template. A mixed TRB-A/B primer pool amplified rearranged TRB by multiplex touch-down PCR. TCRdb reprocessed the multiplex PCR reads with MiXCR, giving one entry per CDR3 protein. The table records more than 800 distinct CDR3 sequences, roughly 22% of them present only once. Source material: blood. These receptors were collected from a human donor with a solid tumor.

This clonotype is labeled as large. The chain employs TRBV29-1 and TRBJ1-4; D call uncertain. The V end was cut by 1 base, the J end by 8 bases, with 8 bases between. The germline V gene has CDR1 SQVTM and CDR2 ANQGSEA. This CDR3 region has 12 residues. CDR3 sequence: CSVEVSQEKLFF. Here the CDR3 DNA reads TGCAGCGTTGAAGTCAGTCAAGAAAAACTGTTTTTT.

This clonotype was observed a few times. The chain joins TRBV27 to TRBJ2-3; 10 nucleotides align to TRBD2. The germline CDR1 and CDR2 sequences are MNHEY and SMNVEV (reference sequence). V was clipped by 6 bases and J by 7 bases; unmatched bases: 10. The CDR3 length is 15 residues. This chain's CDR3 is CASSHPGLARNTQYF. In DNA, the CDR3 is TGTGCCAGCAGCCATCCGGGACTAGCGCGTAATACGCAGTATTTT.

This clonotype ranks as large (0.1 to 1%). The chain is built from TRBV6-6 and TRBJ1-5; D unclear. Germline V gene data show CDR1 as MNHNY and CDR2 as SVGAGI (reference sequence). V lost 6 bases and J 1 base, leaving 10 bases between the germline ends. The CDR3 has 14 residues. CDR3 in amino acids: CASSPRRSNQPQHF. CDR3 DNA sequence: TGTGCCAGCAGCCCCCGAAGGAGCAATCAGCCCCAGCATTTT.